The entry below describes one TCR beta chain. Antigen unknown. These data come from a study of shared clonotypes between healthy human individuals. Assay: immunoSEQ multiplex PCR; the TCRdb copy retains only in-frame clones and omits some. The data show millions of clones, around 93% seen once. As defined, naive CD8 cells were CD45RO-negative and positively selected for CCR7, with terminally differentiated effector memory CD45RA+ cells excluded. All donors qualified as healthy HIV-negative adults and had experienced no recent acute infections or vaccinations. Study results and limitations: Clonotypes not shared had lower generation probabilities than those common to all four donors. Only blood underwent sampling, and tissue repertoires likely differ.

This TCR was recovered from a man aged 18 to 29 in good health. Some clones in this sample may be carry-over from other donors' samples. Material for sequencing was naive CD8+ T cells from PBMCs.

CDR3 loop: CASSFIWNRNNEQFF. CDR3 nucleotides: TGTGCCAGCAGTTTTATTTGGAACAGAAACAATGAGCAGTTCTTC. The chain couples TRBV27 to TRBJ2-1; no reliable D call. The ends were cut back, 3 bases at V and 5 bases at J, with 14 bases in the middle. The CDR3 runs to 15 residues. The germline V gene has CDR1 MNHEY and CDR2 SMNVEV (reference sequence).